The rows below give T cell receptor beta chains drawn from one sample of a study of blood T cell repertoires in COVID-19. TCRdb's table, derived via immunoSEQ multiplex PCR, lists solely in-frame clones and lacks some. Here the sample spans 250,000 to 300,000 clones, around nine tenths being singletons. Sequencing was performed on peripheral blood. Every receptor here comes from a woman in her 70s with COVID-19, enrolled during active disease. Each CDR3 is given with its conserved first and last residue. D genes are given only for firm matches. Part of the rows lack a size; the others show once, few, many or a class for expanded clones.

-,12,TRBD1,TRBV6-2/TRBV6-3,TRBJ1-2,TGTGCCAGCAGTTACGGACAGGCCATCATGACATTC,CASSYGQAIMTF
-,15,TRBD2,TRBV7-2,TRBJ2-7,TGTGCCAGCAGCCCCTCGCTAGCGGGAGCGAGCGAGCAGTACTTC,CASSPSLAGASEQYF
-,15,-,TRBV5-6,TRBJ1-2,TGTGCCAGCAGCCCGCGCCCCGCGGGTGGCGGTGGCTACACCTTC,CASSPRPAGGGGYTF
-,16,TRBD1,TRBV7-9,TRBJ2-5,TGTGCCAGCAGCCACCGGGACAGGGGATTCCAAGAGACCCAGTACTTC,CASSHRDRGFQETQYF
-,14,TRBD1,TRBV5-6,TRBJ1-4,TGTGCCAGCAGCTGGGACAGGGGGAATGAAAAACTGTTTTTT,CASSWDRGNEKLFF
-,16,-,TRBV10-3,TRBJ2-5,TGTGCCATCAGTGAAGTGAGCGCGGGGCCACAAGAGACCCAGTACTTC,CAISEVSAGPQETQYF
-,12,-,TRBV29-1,TRBJ2-7,TGCAGCGTTGTGTCGGACACCTACGAGCAGTACTTC,CSVVSDTYEQYF
-,13,TRBD1,TRBV24-1,TRBJ1-1,TGTGCCACCAGTGGGCAGGGGGGCACTGAAGCTTTCTTT,CATSGQGGTEAFF
-,17,-,TRBV25-1,TRBJ1-6,TGTGCCAGTACAGGGCCTCCCTTAAGCTCCTATAATTCACCCCTCCACTTT,CASTGPPLSSYNSPLHF
once,15,-,TRBV28,TRBJ1-1,TGTGCCAGCAGTTCGTGGGTGGGGCTGAGCACTGAAGCTTTCTTT,CASSSWVGLSTEAFF
-,13,TRBD2,TRBV2,TRBJ2-1,TGTGCCAGCGGGACTAGCTCCTACAATGAGCAGTTCTTC,CASGTSSYNEQFF
-,15,-,TRBV28,TRBJ2-5,TGTGCCAGCAGTTCACAATCTGGGGGGTCGGAGACCCAGTACTTC,CASSSQSGGSETQYF
-,14,TRBD2,TRBV5-1,TRBJ2-5,TGCGCCAGCAGCTCGGGACTAGTCCAAGAGACCCAGTACTTC,CASSSGLVQETQYF
-,15,TRBD1,TRBV11-2,TRBJ2-2,TGTGCCAGCAGCTTAAGGACAGGGTCCACCGGGGAGCTGTTTTTT,CASSLRTGSTGELFF
-,11,-,TRBV10-3,TRBJ1-1,TGTGCCATCAGCCCAGGGCCTAGGGCTTTCTTT,CAISPGPRAFF
-,14,-,TRBV21-1,TRBJ1-5,TGTGCCAGCCTGGGACAGGAGCTAAATCAGCCCCAGCATTTT,CASLGQELNQPQHF
-,16,TRBD1,TRBV27,TRBJ1-6,TGTGCCAGCAGCTCCCGGGACAGGGAGGGAGGTTCACCCCTCCACTTT,CASSSRDREGGSPLHF
-,13,TRBD1,TRBV11-3,TRBJ2-7,TGTGCCAGCAGAGGACAGGAGACCTACGAGCAGTACTTC,CASRGQETYEQYF
once,13,TRBD1,TRBV29-1,TRBJ2-7,TGCAGCGTTGAAAGCCAGGGGGCCTACGAGCAGTACTTC,CSVESQGAYEQYF
-,13,TRBD1,TRBV6-1,TRBJ2-7,TGTGCCAGCGAATACAGGGGTGGATTCGAGCAGTACTTC,CASEYRGGFEQYF
-,14,-,TRBV18,TRBJ1-5,TGTGCCAGCTCAAGAACAGGGAACAATCAGCCCCAGCATTTT,CASSRTGNNQPQHF
-,15,TRBD2,TRBV11-2,TRBJ2-1,TGTGCCAGCAGCGCATCCGGGACTAGCGGCAATGAGCAGTTCTTC,CASSASGTSGNEQFF
-,13,-,TRBV19,TRBJ2-5,TGTGCCAGTAAAAGAACAGGGATAGAGACCCAGTACTTC,CASKRTGIETQYF
-,14,-,TRBV19,TRBJ2-7,TGTGCCAGTAGAAGGTTCAGGGATTCCTACGAGCAGTACTTC,CASRRFRDSYEQYF
-,19,-,TRBV11-2,TRBJ1-1,TGTGCCAGCAGCCGCCTTAACAGGACCCTCAGGAAACTAAAACGAGAAGCTTTCTTT,CASSRLNRTLRKLKREAFF
once,17,TRBD1,TRBV27,TRBJ2-6,TGTGCCAGCAGTTTAGGACAGGTGAGCTCTGGGGCCAACGTCCTGACTTTC,CASSLGQVSSGANVLTF
-,16,-,TRBV18,TRBJ1-6,TGTGCCAGCTCACTACCGGGACTCGTGGGACATTCACCCCTCCACTTT,CASSLPGLVGHSPLHF
-,16,-,TRBV19,TRBJ2-7,TGTGCCAGTAGTATAGTGGGGAGGGACAACTCCTACGAGCAGTACTTC,CASSIVGRDNSYEQYF
-,18,TRBD2,TRBV10-3,TRBJ2-3,TGTGCCATCAGAGATCGGGACAGTACTAGCGGGGGCGATGATACGCAGTATTTT,CAIRDRDSTSGGDDTQYF
-,16,-,TRBV28,TRBJ2-1,TGTGCCAGCAGTCGGGTTGGCCTAGCGCGCTACAATGAGCAGTTCTTC,CASSRVGLARYNEQFF
-,16,TRBD2,TRBV24-1,TRBJ2-2,TGTGCCACCAGTGAACTAGCGGCACCCAACACCGGGGAGCTGTTTTTT,CATSELAAPNTGELFF
-,12,-,TRBV28,TRBJ1-2,TGTGCCAGCAGTTTTGGACAGTATGGCTACACCTTC,CASSFGQYGYTF
-,14,TRBD1,TRBV10-3,TRBJ2-7,TGTGCCACCAAAGAGACAGGGGCCTACTACGAGCAGTACTTC,CATKETGAYYEQYF
few,15,TRBD2,TRBV4-2,TRBJ2-7,TGTGCCAGCAGCCAAGCGGGAGGGTTAAATTACGAGCAGTACTTC,CASSQAGGLNYEQYF
once,11,TRBD1,TRBV18,TRBJ1-2,TGTGCCAGTGGACAGGGGTATGGCTACACCTTC,CASGQGYGYTF
few,15,TRBD2,TRBV3-1/TRBV3-2,TRBJ2-7,TGTGCCAGCAGTCCGATAGGACTAGCGGGAGAAGAGCAGTACTTC,CASSPIGLAGEEQYF